The clone carrying this T cell receptor beta chain was seen only a few times. This entry is derived from a study of human T cells and chemical hapten exposure. TCRdb redid the calling of the 5' RACE reads with MiXCR, one entry per CDR3 protein. In the table there are about 81,000 distinct CDR3 sequences, about 8.4% of which are singletons. It was unfractionated whole blood from which total RNA was extracted. The CDR3 has 17 residues. Germline CDR1 MGHDK, CDR2 SYGVNS. V lost 6 bases and J lost 0, with 15 bases in between. The receptor was derived from a male donor in good health. The genes are TRBV25-1 and TRBJ2-6, with D tentatively TRBD1 or TRBD2 (5 bases each). In nucleotides, the CDR3 is TGTGCCAGCAGCAGGGACGGAGGAAACTCTGGGGCCAACGTCCTGACTTTC. Amino acids: CASSRDGGNSGANVLTF.